In its sample, the clone carrying this TCR beta chain was seen a few times. What it binds is not known. The sample comes from a study of blood T cells in healthy people across ages. A second PCR of about 7 to 11 cycles used a sample-barcoded 5' primer and a J-beta primer mix. TCRdb used MiXCR to reprocess the 5' RACE reads, holding one entry per CDR3 protein. Of about 570,000 distinct CDR3 sequences in the sample, approximately 30% were seen once. Study observations and caveats: It was found that TCR beta diversity correlated strongly with the percentage of naive T cells.

The germline V and J ends were trimmed by 0 bases and 4 bases, with 12 bases remaining between them. Germline CDR1 LGHDT, CDR2 YNNKEL (reference sequence). The CDR3 extends over 16 amino acids. Sequencing was carried out using blood. The origin of this receptor is a woman in her seventies in good health. The rearrangement uses TRBV3-1 and TRBJ2-2; D ambiguous. The CDR3 DNA reads TGTGCCAGCAGCCAAGAGGCCAGAGACTTCACCGGGGAGCTGTTTTTT. Encoded protein: CASSQEARDFTGELFF.